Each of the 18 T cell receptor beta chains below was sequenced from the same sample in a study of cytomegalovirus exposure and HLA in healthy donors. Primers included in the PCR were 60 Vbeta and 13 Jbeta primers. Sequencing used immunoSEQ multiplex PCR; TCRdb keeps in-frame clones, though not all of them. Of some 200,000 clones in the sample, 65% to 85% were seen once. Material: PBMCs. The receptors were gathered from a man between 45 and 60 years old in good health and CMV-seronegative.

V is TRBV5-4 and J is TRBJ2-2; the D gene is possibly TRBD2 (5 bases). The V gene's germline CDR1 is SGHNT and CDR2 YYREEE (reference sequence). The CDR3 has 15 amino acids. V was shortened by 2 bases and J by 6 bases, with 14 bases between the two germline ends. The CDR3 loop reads CASSLDGENSGELFF. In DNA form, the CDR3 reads TGTGCCAGCAGCTTAGACGGGGAAAATTCCGGGGAGCTGTTTTTT.

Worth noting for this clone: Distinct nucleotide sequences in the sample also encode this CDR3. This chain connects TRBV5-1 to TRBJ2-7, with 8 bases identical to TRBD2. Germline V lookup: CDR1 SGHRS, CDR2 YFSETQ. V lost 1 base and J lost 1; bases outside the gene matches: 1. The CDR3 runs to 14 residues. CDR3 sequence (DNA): TGCGCCAGCAGCTTGACTAGCGGATCCTACGAGCAGTACTTC. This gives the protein CASSLTSGSYEQYF.

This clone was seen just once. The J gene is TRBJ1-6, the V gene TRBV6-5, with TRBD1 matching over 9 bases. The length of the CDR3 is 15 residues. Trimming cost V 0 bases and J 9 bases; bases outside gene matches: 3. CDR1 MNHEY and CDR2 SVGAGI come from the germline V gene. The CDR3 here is CASSYSGQGISPLHF. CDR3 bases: TGTGCCAGCAGTTACTCGGGACAGGGAATTTCACCCCTCCACTTT.

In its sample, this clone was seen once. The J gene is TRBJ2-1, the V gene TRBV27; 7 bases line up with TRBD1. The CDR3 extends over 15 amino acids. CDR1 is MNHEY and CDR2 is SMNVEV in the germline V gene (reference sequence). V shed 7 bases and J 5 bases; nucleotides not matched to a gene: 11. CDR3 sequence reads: CASTLGRGLNNEQFF. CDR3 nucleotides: TGTGCCAGCACCCTCGGAAGGGGGCTAAACAATGAGCAGTTCTTC.

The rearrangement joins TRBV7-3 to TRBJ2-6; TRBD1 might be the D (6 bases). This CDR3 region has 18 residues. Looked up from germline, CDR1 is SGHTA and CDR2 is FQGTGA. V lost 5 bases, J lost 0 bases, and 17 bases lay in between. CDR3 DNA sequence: TGTGCCAGCAGCATAAGAGCAGGGGCCCGCTCTGGGGCCAACGTCCTGACTTTC. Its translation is CASSIRAGARSGANVLTF.

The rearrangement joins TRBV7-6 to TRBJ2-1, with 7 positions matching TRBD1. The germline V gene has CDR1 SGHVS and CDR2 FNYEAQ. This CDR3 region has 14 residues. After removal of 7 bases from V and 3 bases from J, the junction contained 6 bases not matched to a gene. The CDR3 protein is CASTNRGDYNEQFF. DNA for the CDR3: TGTGCCAGCACCAACAGGGGCGACTACAATGAGCAGTTCTTC.

The CDR3 region is CASRPGTGWDTEAFF. CDR3 sequence (DNA): TGTGCCAGCAGGCCCGGGACAGGGTGGGACACTGAAGCTTTCTTT. The V gene is TRBV6-6, the J gene TRBJ1-1, with TRBD1 matching over 9 bases. The CDR3 loop spans 15 amino acids. Germline CDR1 and CDR2: MNHNY and SVGAGI (reference sequence). The V and J ends lost 6 bases and 3 bases, in that order; junction bases with no gene match: 8.

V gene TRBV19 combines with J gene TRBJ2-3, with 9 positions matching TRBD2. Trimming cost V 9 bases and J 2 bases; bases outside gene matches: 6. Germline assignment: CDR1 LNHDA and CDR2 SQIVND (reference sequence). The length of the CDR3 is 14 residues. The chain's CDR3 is CASALAGNTDTQYF. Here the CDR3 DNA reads TGTGCCAGCGCGCTAGCGGGAAACACAGATACGCAGTATTTT.

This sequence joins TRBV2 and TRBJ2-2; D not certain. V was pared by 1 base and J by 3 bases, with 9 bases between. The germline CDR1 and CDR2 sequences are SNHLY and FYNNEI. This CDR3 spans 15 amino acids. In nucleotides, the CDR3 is TGTGCCAGCAGTGAAGGGCCAGGCTACACCGGGGAGCTGTTTTTT. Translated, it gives CASSEGPGYTGELFF.

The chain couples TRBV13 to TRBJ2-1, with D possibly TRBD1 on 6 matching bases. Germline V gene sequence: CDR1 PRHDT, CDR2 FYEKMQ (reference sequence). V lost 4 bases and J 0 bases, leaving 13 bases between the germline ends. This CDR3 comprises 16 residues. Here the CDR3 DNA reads TGTGCCAGCAGCTCTGAAAGGGGGAGCTCCTACAATGAGCAGTTCTTC. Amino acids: CASSSERGSSYNEQFF.

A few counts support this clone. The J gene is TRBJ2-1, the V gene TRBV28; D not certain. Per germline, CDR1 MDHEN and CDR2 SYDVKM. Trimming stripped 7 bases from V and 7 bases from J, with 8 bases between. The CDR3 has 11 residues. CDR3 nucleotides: TGTGCCAGCACCTCCGTAAATGAGCAGTTCTTC. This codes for CASTSVNEQFF.

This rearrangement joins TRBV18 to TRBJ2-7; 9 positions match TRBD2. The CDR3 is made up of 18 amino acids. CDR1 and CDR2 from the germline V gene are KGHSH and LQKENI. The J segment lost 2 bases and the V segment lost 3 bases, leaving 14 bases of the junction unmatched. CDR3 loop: CASSPTGAWTSAAYEQYF. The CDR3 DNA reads TGTGCCAGCTCACCCACCGGAGCGTGGACTAGCGCGGCCTACGAGCAGTACTTC.

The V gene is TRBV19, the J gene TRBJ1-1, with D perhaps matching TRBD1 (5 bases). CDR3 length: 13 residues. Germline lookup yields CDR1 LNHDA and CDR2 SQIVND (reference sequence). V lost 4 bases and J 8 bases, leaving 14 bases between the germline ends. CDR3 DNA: TGTGCCAGTAGTAGGGACTCCTTCTACGAAGCTTTCTTT. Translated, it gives CASSRDSFYEAFF.

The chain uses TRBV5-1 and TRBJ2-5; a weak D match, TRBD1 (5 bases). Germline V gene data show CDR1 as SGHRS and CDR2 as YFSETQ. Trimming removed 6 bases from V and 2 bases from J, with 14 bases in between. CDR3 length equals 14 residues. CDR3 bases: TGCGCCAGCAAGAGTTGGGCAGGGCAAGAGACCCAGTACTTC. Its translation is CASKSWAGQETQYF.

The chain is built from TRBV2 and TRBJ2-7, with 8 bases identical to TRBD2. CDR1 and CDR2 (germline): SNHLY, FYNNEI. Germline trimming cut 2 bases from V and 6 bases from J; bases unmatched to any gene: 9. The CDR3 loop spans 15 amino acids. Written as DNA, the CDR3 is TGTGCCAGCAGTGAATTGGCGGGGGGTTTAGGCGAGCAGTACTTC. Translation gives CASSELAGGLGEQYF. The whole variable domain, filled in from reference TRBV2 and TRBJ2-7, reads EPEVTQTPSHQVTQMGQEVILRCVPISNHLYFYWYRQILGQKVEFLVSFYNNEISEKSEIFDDQFSVERPDGSNFTLKIRSTKLEDSAMYFCASSELAGGLGEQYFGPGTRLTVT.

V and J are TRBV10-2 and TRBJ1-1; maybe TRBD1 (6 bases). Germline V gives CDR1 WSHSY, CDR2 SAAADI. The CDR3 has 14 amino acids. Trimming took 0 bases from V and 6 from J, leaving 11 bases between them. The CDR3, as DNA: TGCGCCAGCAGTGAGTCGGGGGGGCTATCTGAAGCTTTCTTT. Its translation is CASSESGGLSEAFF.

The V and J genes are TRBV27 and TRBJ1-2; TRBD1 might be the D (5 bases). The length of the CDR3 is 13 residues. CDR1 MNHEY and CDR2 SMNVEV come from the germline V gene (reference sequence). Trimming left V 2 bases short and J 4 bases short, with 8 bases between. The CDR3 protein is CASSLRQFYGYTF. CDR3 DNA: TGTGCCAGCAGTTTAAGACAGTTCTATGGCTACACCTTC.

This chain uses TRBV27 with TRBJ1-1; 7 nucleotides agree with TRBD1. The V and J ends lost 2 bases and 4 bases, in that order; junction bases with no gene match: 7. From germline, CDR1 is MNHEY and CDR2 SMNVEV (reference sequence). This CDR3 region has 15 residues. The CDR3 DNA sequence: TGTGCCAGCAGTTTAGCCCTCAGGGGGACCACTGAAGCTTTCTTT. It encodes CASSLALRGTTEAFF.